One and the same sample provided the 25 T cell receptor beta chains below, sequenced in a study of T cell repertoires in cytomegalovirus infection. TCRdb passed the reads through MiXCR, listing each CDR3 protein once. The table includes around 200,000 distinct CDR3 sequences, 17% detected once. The material sequenced was CD8+ T cells from PBMCs. These receptors were taken from a human donor in good health (CMV status not recorded). Some clones in this sample may be carry-over from other donors' samples.

This clonotype was found a few times. The CDR3 DNA reads TGTGCCAGCAGCTTCCTTAAGGGGGCCAATAATGAAAAACTGTTTTTT. Amino acid sequence: CASSFLKGANNEKLFF. The chain employs TRBV7-9 and TRBJ1-4, with 7 bases fitting TRBD1. The ends lost 3 bases at V and 4 bases at J; junction bases unmatched: 8. The germline CDR1 and CDR2 sequences are SEHNR and FQNEAQ (reference sequence). There are 16 residues in the CDR3.

The V call is TRBV7-9, the J call TRBJ1-2; D remains ambiguous. CDR1 is SEHNR, CDR2 FQNEAQ, per germline (reference sequence). With 3 bases removed from V and 2 bases from J, the gap between germline ends came to 10 bases. CDR3 size: 14 residues. For the CDR3, the DNA is TGTGCCAGCAGCTTGTCGGGAACCAACTATGGCTACACCTTC. Amino acids: CASSLSGTNYGYTF.

The J gene is TRBJ2-7, the V gene TRBV15; D tentatively reads TRBD1 or TRBD2 (5 bases each). The germline V gene encodes CDR1 LNHNV and CDR2 YYDKDF (reference sequence). Trimming took off 3 bases at V and 2 bases at J, with 17 bases between the two ends. This CDR3 region has 16 residues. The CDR3 nucleotides are TGTGCCACCAGCAGTAACCGGGGCCGGTCCCCCTACGAGCAGTACTTC. Its translation is CATSSNRGRSPYEQYF.

The genes are TRBV7-9 and TRBJ1-2; 7 bases map to TRBD1. This CDR3 spans 14 amino acids. The germline CDR1 and CDR2 sequences are SEHNR and FQNEAQ (reference sequence). After removal of 1 base from V and 8 bases from J, the junction contained 7 bases not matched to a gene. The CDR3 nucleotides read TGTGCCAGCAGCTTAGGCACAGGGGTCGAGGGCTACACCTTC. Translated: CASSLGTGVEGYTF.

The chain carries TRBV7-9 and TRBJ2-6; 7 bases map to TRBD1. The CDR3 loop spans 16 amino acids. Germline V lookup: CDR1 SEHNR, CDR2 FQNEAQ (reference sequence). V was pared by 5 bases and J by 2 bases, with 6 bases of the junction left unmatched. The CDR3 region is CASSPQTGPGANVLTF. The CDR3 nucleotides read TGTGCCAGCAGCCCCCAGACAGGGCCTGGGGCCAACGTCCTGACTTTC.

This clonotype was seen only a few times. V usage is TRBV10-3 and J usage is TRBJ2-3; D is uncertain. Trimming removed 4 bases at V and 7 bases at J, with 18 bases between. CDR1 ENHRY and CDR2 SYGVKD come from the germline V gene. The CDR3 length is 15 residues. The CDR3 sequence is CAISAPARSENTQYF. The CDR3 DNA follows: TGTGCCATCAGTGCCCCGGCGAGGTCGGAAAATACGCAGTATTTT.

This chain connects TRBV6-6 to TRBJ1-1, with a weak D call TRBD1 (6 bases). Trimming left V 6 bases short and J 2 bases short, with 16 bases between. Germline CDR1 MNHNY, CDR2 SVGAGI (reference sequence). This CDR3 has 15 residues. The CDR3 protein is CASRSRTAYNTEAFF. The CDR3 coding sequence is TGTGCCAGCAGATCCCGGACAGCCTACAACACTGAAGCTTTCTTT.

This clonotype was counted a few times. The V call is TRBV7-9, the J call TRBJ1-3; no clear D gene. V gave up 5 bases and J gave up 0 bases, with 8 bases separating them. Per germline, CDR1 SEHNR and CDR2 FQNEAQ (reference sequence). There are 14 residues in the CDR3. DNA for the CDR3: TGTGCCAGCAGCCCTTACGACTCTGGAAACACCATATATTTT. Translated: CASSPYDSGNTIYF. The complete variable domain, with remaining parts taken from reference TRBV7-9 and TRBJ1-3, reads DTGVSQNPRHKITKRGQNVTFRCDPISEHNRLYWYRQTLGQGPEFLTYFQNEAQLEKSRLLSDRFSAERPKGSFSTLEIQRTEQGDSAMYLCASSPYDSGNTIYFGEGSWLTVV.

The V and J genes are TRBV7-2 and TRBJ2-1; D not certain. V shed 1 base and J shed 8 bases, with 6 bases lying between them. Per the germline V gene, CDR1 is SGHTA and CDR2 is FQGNSA. The CDR3 totals 12 residues. CDR3 DNA: TGTGCCAGCAGCTTAGTGGCCGATGAGCAGTTCTTC. Its protein product is CASSLVADEQFF. Full variable domain (rest looked up from reference TRBV7-2 and TRBJ2-1): GAGVSQSPSNKVTEKGKDVELRCDPISGHTALYWYRQSLGQGLEFLIYFQGNSAPDKSGLPSDRFSAERTGGSVSTLTIQRTQQEDSAVYLCASSLVADEQFFGPGTRLTVL.

A remark on this clonotype: It may be a read error: a sequence one base away is much more abundant. The rearrangement uses TRBV7-2 and TRBJ1-6; TRBD1 agrees at 10 bases. Germline V CDR1 and CDR2: SGHTA, FQGNSA. This CDR3 contains 15 residues. This CDR3 reads CASSPWTGGNAPLHF. CDR3 in DNA: TGTGCCAGCAGCCCCTGGACAGGGGGTAATGCACCCCTCCACTTT.

The chain employs TRBV6-2 or TRBV6-3 and TRBJ2-1; 10 bases align to TRBD2. There are 16 residues in the CDR3. J was trimmed by 5 bases and V by 5 bases; bases with no gene match: 9. Germline-derived CDR1 and CDR2 are MNHEY and SVGEGT. The DNA of the CDR3 is TGTGCCAGCAGTAAATCCGGACTAGCGGTACACAATGAGCAGTTCTTC. As protein: CASSKSGLAVHNEQFF.

The V and J genes are TRBV9 and TRBJ2-2, with TRBD1 matching over 7 bases. The ends lost 1 base at V and 2 bases at J; junction bases unmatched: 5. Germline V gene data show CDR1 as SGDLS and CDR2 as YYNGEE. CDR3 length: 16 amino acids. This chain's CDR3 is CASSVTGTDNTGELFF. CDR3 DNA: TGTGCCAGCAGCGTAACCGGGACAGATAACACCGGGGAGCTGTTTTTT.

CDR3 nucleotides: TGTGCCACCAGCAGAGAACAGGCGGTAGAGGGCGAGCAGTACTTC. Protein: CATSREQAVEGEQYF. The chain recombines TRBV15 with TRBJ2-7; D is possibly TRBD1 or TRBD2 (5 bases each). Trimming removed 0 bases from V and 6 bases from J, with 15 bases in between. Per the germline V gene, CDR1 is LNHNV and CDR2 is YYDKDF (reference sequence). The CDR3 runs 15 residues.

The rearrangement links TRBV14 to TRBJ2-7, with 7 bases aligning to TRBD1. After removal of 1 base from V and 3 bases from J, the junction contained 9 bases not matched to a gene. Germline V gene sequence: CDR1 SGHDN, CDR2 FVKESK. This CDR3 is built from 16 residues. The CDR3 bases are TGTGCCAGCAGCCAAGGATGGGATAACAGGGGCTACGAGCAGTACTTC. As protein: CASSQGWDNRGYEQYF.

This clonotype was found many times. This chain joins TRBV7-2 and TRBJ2-3, with 11 positions matching TRBD2. V lost 1 base to trimming and J lost 2 bases; unmatched junction nucleotides: 11. CDR1 and CDR2 from the germline V gene are SGHTA and FQGNSA. The length of the CDR3 is 19 residues. CDR3 in DNA: TGTGCCAGCAGCTTAGACCATCTAGCGGGGGGCTCAAACACAGATACGCAGTATTTT. It yields the protein CASSLDHLAGGSNTDTQYF.

V and J are TRBV7-9 and TRBJ1-1, with D hard to call. Germline V gene data show CDR1 as SEHNR and CDR2 as FQNEAQ (reference sequence). Between the trimmed V and J ends, which lost 0 bases and 8 bases, there was a span of 7 bases. The CDR3 is made up of 12 amino acids. This CDR3 is CASSLAVPEAFF. The CDR3 DNA sequence: TGTGCCAGCAGCTTAGCGGTACCGGAAGCTTTCTTT. The variable domain in full, completed from reference TRBV7-9 and TRBJ1-1, reads DTGVSQNPRHKITKRGQNVTFRCDPISEHNRLYWYRQTLGQGPEFLTYFQNEAQLEKSRLLSDRFSAERPKGSFSTLEIQRTEQGDSAMYLCASSLAVPEAFFGQGTRLTVV.

This clonotype was recorded many times. The chain recombines TRBV7-2 with TRBJ1-2, with unresolved D. The CDR3 totals 11 residues. Trimming removed 1 base at V and 3 bases at J, with 0 bases between. Looked up from germline, CDR1 is SGHTA and CDR2 is FQGNSA. Here the CDR3 reads CASSLDYGYTF. CDR3 sequence (DNA): TGTGCCAGCAGCTTAGACTATGGCTACACCTTC.

This clonotype was counted between two and nine times. The chain combines TRBV27 with TRBJ1-2; TRBD1 might be the D (5 bases). Germline V gives CDR1 MNHEY, CDR2 SMNVEV (reference sequence). Trimming cost V 5 bases and J 7 bases, with 26 bases left between them. CDR3 length: 17 amino acids. CDR3 loop: CASSPLRTGGRIAGYTF. The CDR3 region has the DNA TGTGCCAGCAGTCCCCTCCGAACGGGGGGAAGGATAGCTGGCTACACCTTC.

This clonotype was detected only once. The gene calls are TRBV7-7 and TRBJ1-4; D is unclear. The CDR3 has 14 amino acids. Trimming took 5 bases from V and 8 from J, leaving 15 bases between them. Germline V gives CDR1 SSHAT, CDR2 FNYEAQ (reference sequence). The CDR3 DNA reads TGTGCCAGCAGCCCTATCATGGGCGGAGAAAAACTGTTTTTT. This translates into CASSPIMGGEKLFF.

This chain uses TRBV5-5 with TRBJ1-1, with no clear D. CDR1 SGHKS and CDR2 YYEKEE come from the germline V gene (reference sequence). Trimming removed 1 base at V and 7 bases at J, with 11 bases between. The CDR3 is made up of 13 amino acids. CDR3 DNA: TGTGCCAGCAGCTTGTTCATCCGGGATGAAGCTTTCTTT. Translation: CASSLFIRDEAFF.

This clonotype was counted between two and nine times. The chain is built from TRBV5-8 and TRBJ2-7; the match to TRBD1 covers 9 bases. The length of the CDR3 is 16 residues. V was pared by 7 bases and J by 0 bases, with 11 bases of the junction left unmatched. CDR1 is SGHTS, CDR2 YDEGEE, per germline. CDR3: CASPAAEGQGSYEQYF. In DNA form, the CDR3 reads TGTGCCAGCCCGGCGGCCGAGGGACAGGGCTCCTACGAGCAGTACTTC. Looking up the rest from reference TRBV5-8 and TRBJ2-7 gives the full variable domain: EAGVTQSPTHLIKTRGQQATLRCSPISGHTSVYWYQQALGLGLQFLLWYDEGEERNRGNFPPRFSGRQFPNYSSELNVNALELEDSALYLCASPAAEGQGSYEQYFGPGTRLTVT.

The rearrangement joins TRBV5-1 to TRBJ1-1, with a weak D call TRBD1 (6 bases). The CDR3 is made up of 15 amino acids. Germline CDR1 and CDR2: SGHRS and YFSETQ. V was clipped by 0 bases and J by 0 bases, with 9 bases between them. The CDR3 nucleotides read TGCGCCAGCAGCTTGGCCGGACAGTTGAACACTGAAGCTTTCTTT. Its translation is CASSLAGQLNTEAFF.

This clonotype was counted only a few times. The chain has TRBV7-3 and TRBJ1-2, with TRBD1 identical over 10 bases. The CDR3 is 15 residues long. Germline V gene data show CDR1 as SGHTA and CDR2 as FQGTGA. With V trimmed by 5 bases and J by 6 bases, 9 bases remained unmatched. The CDR3 reads CASSPGQGGENGYTF. The CDR3 bases are TGTGCCAGCAGCCCCGGACAGGGGGGGGAAAATGGCTACACCTTC.

This clonotype was observed a handful of times. The chain recombines TRBV27 with TRBJ2-1; 10 bases map to TRBD1. The CDR3 spans 17 residues. V dropped 5 bases and J dropped 8; count of bases not matched to a gene: 15. Germline CDR1 MNHEY, CDR2 SMNVEV (reference sequence). CDR3 in amino acids: CASSDHYRTGGRDEQFF. The CDR3 DNA sequence: TGTGCCAGCAGTGATCACTACCGGACAGGGGGAAGGGATGAGCAGTTCTTC.

This rearrangement joins TRBV12-3 or TRBV12-4 to TRBJ1-2; tentatively, D is TRBD1 (5 bases). This CDR3 region has 13 residues. With 4 bases removed from V and 8 bases from J, the gap between germline ends came to 14 bases. CDR3 DNA: TGTGCCAGCAGTTCCGGGACGACGGGCGGCTACACCTTC. This encodes CASSSGTTGGYTF.